This TCR beta chain stems from a study of shared clonotypes between healthy human individuals. The CDR3 covers 15 residues. Germline V gives CDR1 SNHLY, CDR2 FYNNEI. The V segment lost 7 bases and the J segment 3 bases; nucleotides outside the gene matches: 7. Comment on this clone: Antigen specificity is unknown.

Using immunoSEQ multiplex PCR, the repertoire was profiled, and TCRdb retains in-frame clones only, with some absent. The repertoire holds more than 1 million clones, with about 84% as singletons. Study observations and caveats: An effect of sequencing depth on clonotype sharing among donors was expected. Owing to a small donor count, the genetic and exposure-history diversity represented was limited.

This chain joins TRBV2 and TRBJ2-1; 9 bases agree with TRBD2. Material: memory CD4+ T cells from PBMCs. Noted subset: CD45RA-negative fraction. This sequence was found in a man aged 18 to 29 in good health. Some clones in this sample may be carry-over from other donors' samples. The CDR3, as DNA: TGTGCCAGCAAAACCCAAGCGGGGGGCTACAATGAGCAGTTCTTC. Amino acids: CASKTQAGGYNEQFF.